The 3 T cell receptor beta chains below were found in one sample sequenced in a study of blood T cells in healthy people across ages. The second PCR ran roughly 7 to 12 cycles with a sample-barcoded 5' primer and J-beta primers. TCRdb processed the 5' RACE reads anew with MiXCR; each CDR3 protein has one entry. The table has around 1.5 million distinct CDR3 sequences, 40% to 50% seen once; the top ten hold 7% to 9%. Material for sequencing was blood. The receptors were sampled from a woman younger than 30 in good health.

The rearrangement links TRBV12-3 or TRBV12-4 to TRBJ2-1; D possibly corresponds to TRBD2 (8 bases). V was cut by 5 bases and J by 8 bases, with 19 bases left in between. The CDR3 is made up of 15 amino acids. CDR3 sequence (DNA): TGTGCCAGCAGTGACGGGACTAGGGGGCAGGATGAGCAGTTCTTC. Protein sequence: CASSDGTRGQDEQFF.

This clonotype has at least ten counts. The gene calls are TRBV3-1 and TRBJ2-4, with 11 positions matching TRBD2. Germline CDR1 and CDR2: LGHDT and YNNKEL (reference sequence). This CDR3 has 16 amino acids. With 3 bases clipped from V and 3 bases from J, the junction kept 4 bases outside the gene matches. The CDR3 DNA sequence: TGTGCCAGCAGCCAGGAGCTAGCGGGAGGCAAAAACATTCAGTACTTC. It is translated as CASSQELAGGKNIQYF.

In this sample, this clonotype turned up a few times. This rearrangement joins TRBV6-5 to TRBJ2-1, with 13 bases identical to TRBD2. The length of the CDR3 is 17 residues. V lost 0 bases, J lost 7 bases, and 6 bases stayed unmatched. Germline assignment: CDR1 MNHEY and CDR2 SVGAGI. CDR3: CASSYSILAGGPNEQFF. The CDR3 DNA is TGTGCCAGCAGTTACTCGATACTAGCGGGAGGGCCTAATGAGCAGTTCTTC.